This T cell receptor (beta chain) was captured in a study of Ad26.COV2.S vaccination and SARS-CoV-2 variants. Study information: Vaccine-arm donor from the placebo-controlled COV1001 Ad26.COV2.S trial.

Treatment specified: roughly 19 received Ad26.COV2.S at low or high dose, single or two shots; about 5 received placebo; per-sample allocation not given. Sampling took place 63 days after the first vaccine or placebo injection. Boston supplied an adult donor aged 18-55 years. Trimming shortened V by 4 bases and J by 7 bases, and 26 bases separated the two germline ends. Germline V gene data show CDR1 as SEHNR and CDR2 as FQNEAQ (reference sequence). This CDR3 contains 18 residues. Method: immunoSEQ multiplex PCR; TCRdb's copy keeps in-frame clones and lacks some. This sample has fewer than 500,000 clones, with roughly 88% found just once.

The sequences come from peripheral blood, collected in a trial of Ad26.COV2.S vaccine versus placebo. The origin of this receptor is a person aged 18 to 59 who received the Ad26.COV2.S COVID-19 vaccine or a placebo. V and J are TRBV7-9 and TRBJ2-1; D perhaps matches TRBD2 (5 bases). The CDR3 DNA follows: TGTGCCAGCAGCTCACCCAAGCAAGTGGGAGTGTCTTATAATGAGCAGTTCTTC. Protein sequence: CASSSPKQVGVSYNEQFF.